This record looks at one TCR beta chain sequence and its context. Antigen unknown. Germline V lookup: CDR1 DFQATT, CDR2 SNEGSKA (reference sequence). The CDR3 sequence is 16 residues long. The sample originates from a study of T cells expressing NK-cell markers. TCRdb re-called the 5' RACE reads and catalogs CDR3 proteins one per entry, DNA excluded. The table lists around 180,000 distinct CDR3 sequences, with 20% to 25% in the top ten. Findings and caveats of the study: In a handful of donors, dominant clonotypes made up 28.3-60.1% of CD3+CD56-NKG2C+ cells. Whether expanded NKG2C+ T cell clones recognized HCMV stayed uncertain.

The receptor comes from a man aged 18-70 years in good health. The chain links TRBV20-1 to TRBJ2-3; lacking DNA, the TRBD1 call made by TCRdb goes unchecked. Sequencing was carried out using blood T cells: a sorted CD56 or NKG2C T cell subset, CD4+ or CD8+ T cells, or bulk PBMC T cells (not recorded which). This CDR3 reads CSASVPGGIGTDTQYF.